The following is a TCR beta chain sequence with its context. What it recognizes is unknown. These data are taken from a study of beta chain features in type 1 diabetes. Study information: Healthy donors resembled patients in age, gender and cell yields. Study-level results: All four CD4+ subsets from Type 1 diabetes patients carried moderately but significantly shorter TCRB CDR3s.

Isolated RNA was reverse transcribed in full, so expressed TCRB transcripts were sequenced. Sequencing was performed with immunoSEQ multiplex PCR; in TCRdb, only in-frame clones are kept and a portion is missing. The table lists about 620,000 clones, about 16% of them singletons. Central memory, naive, regulatory and stem cell-like memory CD4+ cells were sorted by CD45RO/CCR7/CD25/CD127/CD95/CD27. V shed 2 bases, J shed 2 bases, and the junction held 4 bases outside the gene matches. From germline, CDR1 is LNHNV and CDR2 YYDKDF (reference sequence). This CDR3 spans 15 amino acids. The sequence derives from a man between 18 and 35 years old in good health. The chain recombines TRBV15 with TRBJ2-7; 9 positions agree with TRBD1. Sequenced: naive CD4+ T cells from blood. The CDR3 DNA sequence: TGTGCCACCAGCAGACCCGGGACAGGGACCTACGAGCAGTACTTC. Amino acids: CATSRPGTGTYEQYF.